This T cell receptor (beta chain) was recovered during a study of technical replicates of blood from a few donors. The CDR3 covers 14 residues. The germline gives CDR1 SGHTA, CDR2 FQGNSA. The V end was cut by 3 bases, the J end by 2 bases, with 10 bases between. TCRdb keeps only in-frame clones here, not all; method: immunoSEQ multiplex PCR. The table includes under 70,000 clones, roughly nine tenths detected once. The sequence was collected from a human donor in good health. Some clones in this sample may be carry-over from other donors' samples. Sample: PBMCs. The chain recombines TRBV7-2 with TRBJ2-5; maybe TRBD1 (6 bases). The CDR3 region has the DNA TGTGCCAGCAGCTTTACAGGGACACAAGAGACCCAGTACTTC. Amino acids: CASSFTGTQETQYF.